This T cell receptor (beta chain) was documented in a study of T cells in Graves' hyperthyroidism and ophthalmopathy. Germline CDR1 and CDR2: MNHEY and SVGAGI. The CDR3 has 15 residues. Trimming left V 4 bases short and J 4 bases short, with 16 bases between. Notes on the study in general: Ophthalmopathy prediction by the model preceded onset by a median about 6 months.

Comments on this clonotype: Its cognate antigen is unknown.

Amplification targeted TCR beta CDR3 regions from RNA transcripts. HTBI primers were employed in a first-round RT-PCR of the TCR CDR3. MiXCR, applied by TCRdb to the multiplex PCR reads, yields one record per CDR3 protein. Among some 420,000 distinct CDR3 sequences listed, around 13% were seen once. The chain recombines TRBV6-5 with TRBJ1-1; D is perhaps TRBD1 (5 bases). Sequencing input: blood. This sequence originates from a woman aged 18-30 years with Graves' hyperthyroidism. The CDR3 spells CASSWGGRESTEAFF. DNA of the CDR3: TGTGCCAGCAGTTGGGGGGGTAGGGAATCCACTGAAGCTTTCTTT.